The text below deals with one TCR beta chain. What antigen it recognizes has not been identified. Per-base qualities were not stored, and no clone one base away is much larger. The data were taken from a study of shared T cell receptors in the human thymus (dated by TCRdb to 2020 to 2022). Background for the entire study: The study examined how self-reactive, shared T-cell receptor alpha chains are generated in the human thymus.

Based on the germline V gene, the CDR1 and CDR2 sequences are SGHNT and YENEEA. V is trimmed back by 0 bases and J by 4 bases, and the junction contains 7 bases that no gene match accounts for. Measured from the cysteine to the phenylalanine, the CDR3 is 17 residues long. Only the CDR3 portion is preserved as DNA: 51 bases, with reading frame beginning at the first base. The library was made by the immunoSEQ multiplex PCR assay. The clones in this table, taken by TCRdb from immuneACCESS, are in-frame only. Not every clone is retained; where verified, under half of the shortfall comes from an unresolved V gene, and the cause of the rest is unknown. Within this sample are approximately 730,000 clones, with approximately 83% of them counted one time only. The biggest ten clones account for roughly 0.01% of the sample. The same sample was also used in a study of human thymus T cells. As the second paper documents: Immunologically healthy infants undergoing open corrective cardiac surgery for congenital heart defects in Finland were used as donors. The thymus tissue came from surgical resects taken out during corrective cardiac surgery. Usage of V and J gene segments appeared to be biased in both the thymic and the peripheral blood repertoires. The related research reported highly overlapping thymic TCR repertoires among unrelated individuals. The study used fewer than ten infant thymus samples plus four related peripheral blood samples to characterize TCR alpha and beta repertoires. Donor ages ranged from about 7 to 244 days, and the cohort comprised five or six male and a couple of female infants. Thymocytes were released mechanically from tissue and stored at -70 °C as pellets of roughly 9.5-32 million cells. A QIAsymphony instrument was used to extract genomic DNA from the frozen cell pellets. Using the immunoSEQ multiplex PCR assay, the TCRB and TCRAD loci were amplified from a standardized quantity of quality-controlled genomic DNA. Amplicons spanned the V(D)J region at a length sufficient to cover the CDR3 and identify V and J genes. Through the commercial immunoSEQ service, the amplicons were sequenced on an Illumina platform. Primer bias and sequencing errors were corrected as previously described, and TCRAD and TCRB definitions were based on the IMGT database. The repertoires were analysed using immunoSEQ Analyzer 3.0 and VDJTools for basic statistics, V/J segment usage, diversity estimates, rarefaction and pairwise overlap. To estimate diversity, the Chao1, ChaoE, Efron-Thisted, Shannon and inverse Simpson indices were applied, and diversity was also estimated on datasets down-sampled to the smallest sample. For repertoire overlap, CDR3 nucleotide sequence, V gene and J gene had to match strictly, and clustering was done by Jaccard-based multidimensional scaling. On average, roughly 800,000 unique TCRB clonotypes were obtained from thymus samples, compared with 80,000 to 85,000 from blood samples.

The receptor's source is a girl in the first two years of life with a congenital heart defect. Donor details come from another sample of the same person, matched by shared clones. Sequencing used thymocytes. The chain joins TRBV11-3 to TRBJ2-2, and 8 junctional nucleotides match TRBD1. This receptor has the CDR3 CASSLEKRQGSTGELFF. The DNA reads TGTGCCAGCAGCTTAGAAAAGAGACAGGGGAGCACCGGGGAGCTGTTTTTT.